A single sample gave rise to the 16 T cell receptor beta chains below, sequenced in a study of technical replicates of blood from a handful of donors. This table comes from immunoSEQ multiplex PCR, and its TCRdb copy is limited to in-frame clones, with some not included. The sample holds about 80,000 clones; under 99% are singletons and the top ten take 0.2% to 0.25%. The sequenced sample was T cells isolated from PBMCs. Receptors were obtained from a human donor in good health.

The chain couples TRBV7-3 to TRBJ2-5; 9 bases are shared with TRBD2. Germline CDR1 is SGHTA and CDR2 is FQGTGA. CDR3 length: 15 amino acids. Losses at the gene ends were 3 bases for V and 5 bases for J; bases not matched to a gene: 7. As DNA, the CDR3 is TGTGCCAGCAGCTTTTTTAGCGGGAGTTCGGAGACCCAGTACTTC. It specifies CASSFFSGSSETQYF.

V and J are TRBV7-2 and TRBJ2-7; possibly TRBD2 for D (6 bases). Germline V lookup: CDR1 SGHTA, CDR2 FQGNSA. The CDR3 totals 15 residues. V was clipped by 1 base and J by 9 bases, with 19 bases between them. The CDR3, as DNA: TGTGCCAGCAGCTTAGATGCGGGGACCCAAGTCGGGCAGTACTTC. Protein: CASSLDAGTQVGQYF. The full variable domain, completed using reference TRBV7-2 and TRBJ2-7, is GAGVSQSPSNKVTEKGKDVELRCDPISGHTALYWYRQSLGQGLEFLIYFQGNSAPDKSGLPSDRFSAERTGGSVSTLTIQRTQQEDSAVYLCASSLDAGTQVGQYFGPGTRLTVT.

The count of this clone is one. The chain has TRBV13 and TRBJ2-5; 13 bases are a match to TRBD2. J lost 5 bases, V lost 4 bases, and 10 bases had no gene match. Germline CDR1 and CDR2: PRHDT and FYEKMQ (reference sequence). The CDR3 runs 17 residues. The CDR3 DNA reads as TGTGCCAGCAGCTCAAGTATCTGGACTAGCGGGAGTGAGACCCAGTACTTC. This gives the protein CASSSSIWTSGSETQYF.

This clone showed up just once. This chain links TRBV20-1 with TRBJ2-7, with TRBD2 identical over 7 bases. Losses at the gene ends were 5 bases for V and 6 bases for J; bases not matched to a gene: 1. This CDR3 is 10 amino acids long. Germline assignment: CDR1 DFQATT and CDR2 SNEGSKA (reference sequence). The CDR3 coding sequence is TGCAGTGCTGGGGGGGGCGAGCAGTACTTC. Translation: CSAGGGEQYF.

The rearrangement uses TRBV29-1 and TRBJ2-7, with D perhaps TRBD2 (6 bases). Deletions cut 0 bases from V and 6 bases from J, with 21 bases between. The CDR3 covers 16 residues. The germline V gene encodes CDR1 SQVTM and CDR2 ANQGSEA. The CDR3 protein is CSVEDSPGLRSGEQYF. CDR3 DNA: TGCAGCGTTGAAGATAGTCCGGGACTCAGGTCGGGCGAGCAGTACTTC.

This chain connects TRBV7-9 to TRBJ2-5, with D perhaps matching TRBD2 (5 bases). From germline, CDR1 is SEHNR and CDR2 FQNEAQ (reference sequence). Between the trimmed V and J ends, which lost 2 bases and 2 bases, there was a span of 9 bases. The CDR3 runs 14 residues. The CDR3 protein is CASSLYREQETQYF. CDR3 nucleotides: TGTGCCAGCAGCTTATATCGGGAACAAGAGACCCAGTACTTC.

The chain uses TRBV19 and TRBJ2-5, with TRBD1 matching over 8 bases. Trimming took 4 bases from V and 2 from J; bases not matched to a gene: 9. The CDR3 consists of 16 residues. The V gene's germline CDR1 is LNHDA and CDR2 SQIVND (reference sequence). The CDR3 nucleotides read TGTGCCAGTAGTACAGGGACAGGAGGGGGACAAGAGACCCAGTACTTC. This encodes CASSTGTGGGQETQYF.

The rearrangement uses TRBV4-2 and TRBJ2-1; 8 bases map to TRBD2. The CDR3 consists of 14 residues. Germline V lookup: CDR1 LGHNA, CDR2 YNFKEQ. Trimming took 1 base from V and 8 from J; bases not matched to a gene: 4. The CDR3 DNA sequence: TGTGCCAGCAGCCAAGGGCGGGAGGTTGATGAGCAGTTCTTC. Protein: CASSQGREVDEQFF.

V is TRBV9 and J is TRBJ2-3; 7 positions agree with TRBD2. Germline CDR1 and CDR2: SGDLS and YYNGEE. V was clipped by 2 bases and J by 4 bases; unmatched bases: 7. This CDR3 has 15 residues. The CDR3 DNA is TGTGCCAGCAGCGTGTTGGCGGGAGTCTCAGATACGCAGTATTTT. It codes for CASSVLAGVSDTQYF.

V is TRBV6-5 and J is TRBJ2-3, with 7 bases lining up with TRBD2. The CDR3 consists of 15 residues. V shed 2 bases, J shed 2 bases, and the junction held 4 bases outside the gene matches. Germline lookup yields CDR1 MNHEY and CDR2 SVGAGI. CDR3 sequence (DNA): TGTGCCAGCAGTTACGGGACTACCTCCACAGATACGCAGTATTTT. This gives the protein CASSYGTTSTDTQYF.

Written as DNA, the CDR3 is TGTGCCAGCAGCTCAGGGGGCGCGAGGTACGAGCAGTACTTC. As protein: CASSSGGARYEQYF. This rearrangement joins TRBV5-4 to TRBJ2-7, with 8 bases fitting TRBD1. CDR1 and CDR2 (germline): SGHNT, YYREEE (reference sequence). V dropped 3 bases and J dropped 4; count of bases not matched to a gene: 6. This CDR3 region has 14 residues.

The chain joins TRBV29-1 to TRBJ1-2; D is ambiguous. This CDR3 region has 12 residues. Germline V gene data show CDR1 as SQVTM and CDR2 as ANQGSEA. The ends were cut back, 7 bases at V and 2 bases at J, with 11 bases in the middle. CDR3 coding DNA: TGCAGCGCTAGCGGTGGGAACTATGGCTACACCTTC. It yields the protein CSASGGNYGYTF.

This chain joins TRBV6-6 and TRBJ2-7, with D possibly being TRBD2 (6 bases). The CDR3 is made up of 16 amino acids. With 2 bases removed from V and 1 base from J, the gap between germline ends came to 15 bases. The germline V gene encodes CDR1 MNHNY and CDR2 SVGAGI (reference sequence). Here the CDR3 reads CASSYGAGSRSYEQYF. DNA of the CDR3: TGTGCCAGCAGTTACGGGGCGGGGAGTAGGTCCTACGAGCAGTACTTC.

V and J are TRBV7-9 and TRBJ1-1, with D perhaps matching TRBD1 (5 bases). V dropped 4 bases and J dropped 4 bases, with 10 bases sitting between them. Germline V lookup: CDR1 SEHNR, CDR2 FQNEAQ (reference sequence). The CDR3 is 13 amino acids. This chain's CDR3 is CASSYGGVTEAFF. Written as DNA, the CDR3 is TGTGCCAGCAGCTATGGAGGGGTCACTGAAGCTTTCTTT.

The CDR3 protein is CASSPRGQGTLETQYF. CDR3 DNA sequence: TGTGCCAGCAGCCCTAGGGGACAGGGTACTTTAGAGACCCAGTACTTC. The chain has TRBV27 and TRBJ2-5; 9 bases match TRBD1. Germline V gene lookup returns CDR1 MNHEY and CDR2 SMNVEV (reference sequence). The junction had 12 bases not matched to a gene; V was cut back by 6 bases and J by 4 bases. The CDR3 extends over 16 amino acids.

This clone was counted a single time. CDR3: CASSALAGGPNEQFF. CDR3 nucleotide sequence: TGTGCCAGCAGTGCCCTAGCGGGAGGGCCGAATGAGCAGTTCTTC. The genes are TRBV6-4 and TRBJ2-1; 12 bases agree with TRBD2. This CDR3 has 15 amino acids. Trimming removed 4 bases from V and 7 bases from J; junction bases left unmatched: 5. From germline, CDR1 is MRHNA and CDR2 SNTAGT.